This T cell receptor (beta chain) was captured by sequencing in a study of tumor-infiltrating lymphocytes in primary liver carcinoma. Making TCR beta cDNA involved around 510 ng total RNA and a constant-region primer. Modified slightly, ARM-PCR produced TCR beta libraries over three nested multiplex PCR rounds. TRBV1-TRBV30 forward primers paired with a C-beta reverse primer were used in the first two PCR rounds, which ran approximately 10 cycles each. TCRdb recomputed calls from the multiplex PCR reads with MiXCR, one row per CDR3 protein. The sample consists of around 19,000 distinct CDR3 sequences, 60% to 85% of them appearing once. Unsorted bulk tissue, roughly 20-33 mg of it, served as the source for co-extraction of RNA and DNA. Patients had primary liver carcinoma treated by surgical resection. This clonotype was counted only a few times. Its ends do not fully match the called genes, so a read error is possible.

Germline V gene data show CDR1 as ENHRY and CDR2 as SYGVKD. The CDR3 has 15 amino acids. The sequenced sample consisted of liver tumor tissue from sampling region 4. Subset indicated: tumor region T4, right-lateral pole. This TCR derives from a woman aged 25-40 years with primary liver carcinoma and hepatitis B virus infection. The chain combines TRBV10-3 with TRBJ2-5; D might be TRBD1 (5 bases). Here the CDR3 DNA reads TGTGCCATCAGTCAGTCGGCTACCGGACAAGAGATCCAGTACTTC. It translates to CAISQSATGQEIQYF.